Each of the 31 T cell receptor beta chains below was sequenced from the same sample in a study of blood T cell repertoires in COVID-19. Only in-frame clones appear in the TCRdb table, and some are missing; sequencing was by immunoSEQ multiplex PCR. The sample shows under 60,000 clones, around four fifths of them seen only once. The sample taken for sequencing was peripheral blood. The receptors stem from a human donor in a cohort sampled during active COVID-19.

The chain is built from TRBV6-2 or TRBV6-3 and TRBJ2-7; no reliable D call. The CDR3 loop spans 13 amino acids. With 5 bases removed from V and 4 bases from J, the gap between germline ends came to 12 bases. Germline lookup yields CDR1 MNHEY and CDR2 SVGEGT. CDR3 bases: TGTGCCAGCAGTAGCACCGAGTTATACGAGCAGTACTTC. Its translation is CASSSTELYEQYF.

The chain uses TRBV21-1 and TRBJ2-7; the table's D gene call, TRBD1, was not cross checked with the DNA. TRBV21-1 is a recognized pseudogene. This CDR3 is 13 amino acids long. The CDR3, as DNA: TGTGCCAGCAGCAAAGTAAAGCCGGGACAGCTACAATTC. Its protein product is CASSKVKPGQLQF.

This clone appeared a single time. The rearrangement uses TRBV19 and TRBJ2-7; TRBD2 agrees at 9 bases. CDR1 and CDR2 from the germline V gene are LNHDA and SQIVND (reference sequence). With 1 base clipped from V and 3 bases from J, the junction kept 7 bases outside the gene matches. The CDR3 length is 16 residues. The CDR3 region is CASSIVASGAFYEQYF. The CDR3 DNA is TGTGCCAGTAGTATAGTTGCTAGCGGGGCATTCTACGAGCAGTACTTC.

V gene TRBV5-1 combines with J gene TRBJ2-2, with no clear D. Per the germline V gene, CDR1 is SGHRS and CDR2 is YFSETQ. This CDR3 region has 14 residues. The germline V and J ends were trimmed by 0 bases and 6 bases, with 9 bases remaining between them. The CDR3 reads CASSLASTPGELFF. The CDR3 DNA sequence: TGCGCCAGCAGCTTGGCCTCGACACCCGGGGAGCTGTTTTTT.

This rearrangement joins TRBV2 to TRBJ1-5, with D perhaps TRBD1 (5 bases). This CDR3 contains 14 residues. V dropped 5 bases and J dropped 6 bases, with 14 bases sitting between them. Per germline, CDR1 SNHLY and CDR2 FYNNEI. The CDR3 bases are TGTGCCAGCAGTTATAGATGGGGGGTTCAGCCCCAGCATTTT. This gives the protein CASSYRWGVQPQHF.

This clone was picked up a small number of times. The V gene is TRBV27, the J gene TRBJ2-7; tentatively, D is TRBD2 (7 bases). Germline lookup yields CDR1 MNHEY and CDR2 SMNVEV (reference sequence). V gave up 6 bases and J gave up 4 bases, with 13 bases separating them. CDR3 length: 13 amino acids. The CDR3 nucleotides are TGTGCCAGCAGAGGGGGGGCCCTATACGAGCAGTACTTC. As protein: CASRGGALYEQYF.

The rearrangement uses TRBV10-3 and TRBJ1-3, with D unclear. Trimming removed 1 base at V and 4 bases at J, with 5 bases between. The V gene's germline CDR1 is ENHRY and CDR2 SYGVKD. This CDR3 spans 13 amino acids. The CDR3 protein is CAISEYSGNTIYF. The CDR3 DNA reads TGTGCCATCAGTGAGTACAGCGGAAACACCATATATTTT.

V is TRBV28 and J is TRBJ1-2; 10 bases are a match to TRBD1. V trimming: 8 bases; J trimming: 8 bases; junction bases outside the gene matches: 8. Germline V gives CDR1 MDHEN, CDR2 SYDVKM. This CDR3 region has 13 residues. For the CDR3, the DNA is TGTGCCAGCGGGACAGGGGACCGTAAGGGCTACACCTTC. Residues: CASGTGDRKGYTF.

This clone appeared a few times. At one of its ends the junction is not consistent with the germline gene, which may arise from a read error. J is TRBJ2-7 and V is TRBV15, with TRBD2 matching over 8 bases. This CDR3 region has 13 residues. CDR1 is LNHNV and CDR2 is YYDKDF in the germline V gene (reference sequence). CDR3 sequence (DNA): TGTGCCACCAGCAGAGATAGAAGCGGGGGTTCGCCCTTC. Protein product: CATSRDRSGGSPF.

The chain recombines TRBV4-1 with TRBJ2-3, with D hard to call. The CDR3 is 12 residues long. The germline V and J ends were trimmed by 1 base and 9 bases, with 8 bases remaining between them. Germline V gives CDR1 MGHRA, CDR2 YSYEKL. CDR3 nucleotides: TGCGCCAGCAGCCAAGTTGAGTTAACGCAGTATTTT. The encoded protein is CASSQVELTQYF.

J is TRBJ1-3 and V is TRBV11-1; D is uncertain. V lost 0 bases to trimming and J lost 1 base, with 7 bases between them. Germline CDR1 reads SGHAT; CDR2 reads FQDESV (reference sequence). The CDR3 extends over 15 amino acids. CDR3 nucleotides: TGTGCCAGCAGCTTAGCCCCGGGGTCTGGAAACACCATATATTTT. Its protein is CASSLAPGSGNTIYF.

The rearrangement uses TRBV4-1 and TRBJ2-1, with D perhaps TRBD1 (6 bases). Per the germline V gene, CDR1 is MGHRA and CDR2 is YSYEKL. Trimming removed 1 base from V and 6 bases from J, with 19 bases in between. CDR3 length equals 17 residues. This CDR3 reads CASSQAFGTNLGNEQFF. CDR3 coding DNA: TGCGCCAGCAGCCAAGCTTTCGGGACAAATCTCGGCAATGAGCAGTTCTTC.

J is TRBJ2-2 and V is TRBV9; 8 positions agree with TRBD2. This CDR3 is 16 amino acids long. The V and J ends lost 0 bases and 3 bases, in that order; junction bases with no gene match: 4. Germline CDR1 is SGDLS and CDR2 is YYNGEE. The CDR3 reads CASSVDAGGHTGELFF. Here the CDR3 DNA reads TGTGCCAGCAGCGTAGATGCGGGGGGACACACCGGGGAGCTGTTTTTT.

This chain links TRBV19 with TRBJ2-7; a weak D match, TRBD1 (5 bases). Per germline, CDR1 LNHDA and CDR2 SQIVND (reference sequence). The CDR3 totals 14 residues. V was pared by 3 bases and J by 2 bases, with 11 bases between. The CDR3 is CASSIRVGAYEQYF. The DNA of the CDR3 is TGTGCCAGTAGTATCCGGGTAGGGGCCTACGAGCAGTACTTC.

V usage is TRBV30 and J usage is TRBJ1-1; TRBD1 matches at 7 bases. This CDR3 comprises 12 residues. The V gene's germline CDR1 is GTSNPN and CDR2 SVGIG (reference sequence). J was trimmed by 4 bases and V by 5 bases; bases with no gene match: 4. In nucleotides, the CDR3 is TGTGCCTGGTCTCCAGGGGGCACTGAAGCTTTCTTT. This codes for CAWSPGGTEAFF.

The chain combines TRBV5-1 with TRBJ2-3; TRBD2 agrees at 9 bases. Trimming removed 3 bases from V and 6 bases from J; junction bases left unmatched: 8. There are 15 residues in the CDR3. Germline V gene data show CDR1 as SGHRS and CDR2 as YFSETQ. The CDR3 DNA sequence: TGCGCCAGCAGCTCACTAGCGGGTGCCACGGATACGCAGTATTTT. Its protein is CASSSLAGATDTQYF.

The rearrangement joins TRBV15 to TRBJ1-5, with D perhaps matching TRBD1 (5 bases). The CDR3 has 15 amino acids. The germline V gene has CDR1 LNHNV and CDR2 YYDKDF (reference sequence). V was shortened by 0 bases and J by 5 bases, with 11 bases between the two germline ends. CDR3: CATSRDADKYQPQHF. CDR3 coding DNA: TGTGCCACCAGCAGAGATGCGGACAAGTATCAGCCCCAGCATTTT.

This rearrangement joins TRBV19 to TRBJ1-2; tentatively, D is TRBD1 (5 bases). The germline V and J ends were trimmed by 1 base and 4 bases, with 13 bases remaining between them. The CDR3 length is 15 residues. Per the germline V gene, CDR1 is LNHDA and CDR2 is SQIVND (reference sequence). DNA for the CDR3: TGTGCCAGTAGTATAGTGGGGGGTCCGACCTATGGCTACACCTTC. It yields the protein CASSIVGGPTYGYTF.

The rearrangement links TRBV7-2 to TRBJ2-1; D may be TRBD2 (5 bases). From germline, CDR1 is SGHTA and CDR2 FQGNSA. Deletions cut 6 bases from V and 12 bases from J, with 15 bases between. The length of the CDR3 is 12 residues. The CDR3 DNA follows: TGTGCCAGCAGGGCCGCTAGCCCGTGGCAGTTCTTC. This codes for CASRAASPWQFF.

The V and J genes are TRBV5-6 and TRBJ1-6; 7 bases fit TRBD1. This CDR3 spans 15 amino acids. V shed 4 bases and J 5 bases; nucleotides not matched to a gene: 6. Looked up from germline, CDR1 is SGHDT and CDR2 is YYEEEE. CDR3 in DNA: TGTGCCAGCAGCCATACAGGGGTCGATAATTCACCCCTCCACTTT. Its translation: CASSHTGVDNSPLHF.

The chain employs TRBV6-5 and TRBJ2-2, with D unclear. Germline V gene data show CDR1 as MNHEY and CDR2 as SVGAGI. Trimming removed 2 bases from V and 3 bases from J, with 4 bases in between. CDR3 length: 13 residues. CDR3 nucleotides: TGTGCCAGCAGTTACGGCTACACCGGGGAGCTGTTTTTT. Translation gives CASSYGYTGELFF.

This chain joins TRBV6-5 and TRBJ2-1, with 8 bases fitting TRBD1. Germline loops: CDR1 MNHEY, CDR2 SVGAGI. The length of the CDR3 is 13 residues. J gave up 6 bases and V 4 bases, and 2 bases lay outside the gene matches. The CDR3 region is CASSSDRVNEQFF. As DNA, the CDR3 is TGTGCCAGCAGTTCGGACAGGGTCAATGAGCAGTTCTTC.

The V and J genes are TRBV6-5 and TRBJ1-1; the D gene is possibly TRBD1 (6 bases). This CDR3 comprises 15 residues. V was pared by 4 bases and J by 1 base, with 13 bases between. CDR1 MNHEY and CDR2 SVGAGI come from the germline V gene. The CDR3 DNA reads TGTGCCAGCAGTTTGACAGGTTGGGGGAACACTGAAGCTTTCTTT. Translated: CASSLTGWGNTEAFF.

As regards this clone: A read error may produce the germline difference seen at one junction end. The chain couples TRBV2 to TRBJ2-3, with 10 bases identical to TRBD1. Germline V gene data show CDR1 as SNHLY and CDR2 as FYNNEI. This CDR3 spans 15 amino acids. The CDR3 reads CASREDRGRTDTQYF. The CDR3, as DNA: TGTGCCAGCAGGGAAGACAGGGGGCGGACAGATACGCAGTATTTT.

J is TRBJ1-1 and V is TRBV5-4; D gene unclear. In germline, CDR1 is SGHNT, CDR2 YYREEE (reference sequence). The CDR3 covers 14 residues. Between the trimmed V and J ends, which lost 4 bases and 5 bases, there was a span of 15 bases. CDR3 bases: TGTGCCAGCAGCCCTAGTAGAGATTTTACTGAAGCTTTCTTT. This gives the protein CASSPSRDFTEAFF.

CDR3 sequence (DNA): TGCGCCAGCAGCCAAAGTGGGCTTTACCAAGAGACCCAGTACTTC. Protein product: CASSQSGLYQETQYF. J is TRBJ2-5 and V is TRBV4-1; D gene uncertain. Germline V gene sequence: CDR1 MGHRA, CDR2 YSYEKL. The germline V and J ends were trimmed by 2 bases and 0 bases, with 10 bases remaining between them. The CDR3 length is 15 residues.

The chain joins TRBV10-3 to TRBJ1-1; D is possibly TRBD1 (6 bases). V was pared by 8 bases and J by 0 bases, with 13 bases between. The CDR3 is made up of 14 amino acids. Germline loops: CDR1 ENHRY, CDR2 SYGVKD. DNA for the CDR3: TGTGCCATCGGGGGCGACAACTTGAACACTGAAGCTTTCTTT. It translates to CAIGGDNLNTEAFF.

This CDR3 reads CAWTLGGNNSPLHF. CDR3 nucleotide sequence: TGTGCCTGGACGTTGGGGGGAAATAATTCACCCCTCCACTTT. J is TRBJ1-6 and V is TRBV30, with D tentatively TRBD1 (5 bases). The length of the CDR3 is 14 residues. Trimming took off 4 bases at V and 5 bases at J, with 12 bases between the two ends. Germline-derived CDR1 and CDR2 are GTSNPN and SVGIG (reference sequence). The full variable domain, in which reference TRBV30 and TRBJ1-6 provide the parts outside the CDR3, is SQTIHQWPATLVQPVGSPLSLECTVEGTSNPNLYWYRQAAGRGLQLLFYSVGIGQISSEVPQNLSASRPQDRQFILSSKKLLLSDSGFYLCAWTLGGNNSPLHFGNGTRLTVT.

V and J are TRBV7-9 and TRBJ1-5; no reliable D call. V was shortened by 5 bases and J by 0 bases, with 11 bases between the two germline ends. The CDR3 sequence is 15 residues long. Per germline, CDR1 SEHNR and CDR2 FQNEAQ (reference sequence). The CDR3 DNA reads as TGTGCCAGCAGCGAGCCCGGGGATAGCAATCAGCCCCAGCATTTT. It specifies CASSEPGDSNQPQHF.

The gene calls are TRBV5-7 and TRBJ1-6; D not resolved. TRBV5-7 is identified as an open reading frame with a role that is uncertain. The CDR3 is made up of 16 amino acids. Between the trimmed V and J ends, which lost 7 bases and 6 bases, there was a span of 20 bases. CDR3 nucleotide sequence: TGTGCCAGCGCACGTGGCTTCGAGACTTTTAATTCACCCCTCCACTTT. This gives the protein CASARGFETFNSPLHF.

The chain couples TRBV5-1 to TRBJ2-3; 7 bases align to TRBD2. The CDR3 sequence is 16 residues long. The ends lost 4 bases at V and 2 bases at J; junction bases unmatched: 10. From germline, CDR1 is SGHRS and CDR2 YFSETQ. CDR3 DNA: TGCGCCAGCAGCAGTCCGGGGGGACTGAACACAGATACGCAGTATTTT. Translating it yields CASSSPGGLNTDTQYF.